These 4 T cell receptor beta chains were sequenced from one sample in a study of CXCR3-negative and CXCR3-positive naive CD8 T cells. Study-level findings and limits: CXCR3-positive naive cells carried more hydrophobic TRB CDR3s than CXCR3-negative naive cells did.

The libraries of TRB cDNA were constructed through 5' RACE using UMI labels. TCRdb re-called the 5' RACE reads and catalogs CDR3 proteins one per entry, DNA excluded. The sample data list about 150,000 distinct CDR3 sequences. Their antigens remain unidentified. Specimen: naive CXCR3+ CD8+ T cells from blood. Described subset: CD45RO-CCR7+CD27+CD95- naive CD8+ T cells expressing CXCR3 (TNR3+). The receptors shown here come from a human donor in good health. Some clones in this sample may be carry-over from other donors' samples.

V usage is TRBV25-1 and J usage is TRBJ1-2. The V gene's germline CDR1 is MGHDK and CDR2 SYGVNS. The CDR3 extends over 11 amino acids. CDR3 residues: CASSDGYGYTF.

The V gene is TRBV7-2, the J gene TRBJ1-5. CDR1 SGHTA and CDR2 FQGNSA come from the germline V gene. The CDR3 extends over 14 amino acids. The CDR3 sequence: CASSYGPDYQPQHF.

This rearrangement joins TRBV20-1 to TRBJ1-5. Per the germline V gene, CDR1 is DFQATT and CDR2 is SNEGSKA (reference sequence). CDR3 length equals 14 residues. The CDR3 reads CSARVGEGNQPQHF.

J is TRBJ1-1 and V is TRBV25-1; TCRdb designates TRBD1, a call that cannot be tested without DNA. The CDR3 covers 13 residues. Germline V gene sequence: CDR1 MGHDK, CDR2 SYGVNS. The CDR3 is CASSADSPLGAFF.